Listed below are T cell receptor beta chains from one sample, sequenced in a study of T-cell memory formation after mild COVID-19. TCRdb re-called the 5' RACE reads through MiXCR, storing one row per CDR3 protein. Among fewer than 600,000 distinct CDR3 sequences, 20% to 25% were seen once, and the ten largest hold under 8.5%. Sequences were obtained from PBMCs or a T cell subset sorted from them (not recorded which). These receptor sequences come from an adult woman who had mild COVID-19 (a few samples of this study predate the infection). Cell type and time point are not known. Both conserved end residues are part of each CDR3. D genes are given only for firm matches. Only part of the rows carry a size: once, few, many, or a class if the clone is expanded.

D gene: TRBD2
clone size: -
V gene: TRBV7-8
J gene: TRBJ2-1
CDR3 protein: CASSSPTSGTDYNEQFF
CDR3 DNA: TGTGCCAGCAGCTCTCCGACTAGCGGGACCGACTACAATGAGCAGTTCTTC

D gene: -
clone size: -
V gene: TRBV13
J gene: TRBJ2-1
CDR3 protein: CASSRRQANYNEQFF
CDR3 DNA: TGTGCCAGCAGCAGAAGACAGGCTAACTACAATGAGCAGTTCTTC

D gene: TRBD2
clone size: few
V gene: TRBV2
J gene: TRBJ2-7
CDR3 protein: CASRLPGTSGDYEQYF
CDR3 DNA: TGTGCCAGCAGGCTCCCCGGGACTAGCGGAGACTACGAGCAGTACTTC

D gene: TRBD1
clone size: few
V gene: TRBV5-1
J gene: TRBJ2-3
CDR3 protein: CASSLDRGGTDTQYF
CDR3 DNA: TGCGCCAGCAGCCTGGACAGGGGCGGCACAGATACGCAGTATTTT

D gene: TRBD2
clone size: -
V gene: TRBV9
J gene: TRBJ2-2
CDR3 protein: CASSVLAGVFGELFF
CDR3 DNA: TGTGCCAGCAGCGTATTGGCGGGAGTGTTCGGGGAGCTGTTTTTT

D gene: -
clone size: many
V gene: TRBV12-3/TRBV12-4
J gene: TRBJ1-4
CDR3 protein: CASSLGRDGKLFF
CDR3 DNA: TGTGCCAGCAGTTTAGGGCGGGATGGAAAACTGTTTTTT

D gene: -
clone size: few
V gene: TRBV2
J gene: TRBJ1-1
CDR3 protein: CASSESMGEWTFF
CDR3 DNA: TGTGCCAGCAGTGAAAGTATGGGGGAATGGACTTTCTTT

D gene: -
clone size: -
V gene: TRBV21-1
J gene: TRBJ1-2
CDR3 protein: CASSKFGGTGDGYTF
CDR3 DNA: TGTGCCAGCAGCAAATTTGGGGGGACAGGTGATGGCTACACCTTC

D gene: TRBD2
clone size: -
V gene: TRBV12-3/TRBV12-4
J gene: TRBJ2-7
CDR3 protein: CASSPGLAGNYEQYF
CDR3 DNA: TGTGCCAGCAGTCCGGGACTAGCGGGGAACTACGAGCAGTACTTC

D gene: -
clone size: -
V gene: TRBV12-3/TRBV12-4
J gene: TRBJ2-7
CDR3 protein: CASTFGLGPYEQYF
CDR3 DNA: TGTGCCAGCACCTTCGGGTTGGGCCCCTACGAGCAGTACTTC

D gene: -
clone size: few
V gene: TRBV3-1
J gene: TRBJ1-5
CDR3 protein: CASSQAGYNQPQHF
CDR3 DNA: TGTGCCAGCAGCCAGGCAGGGTATAATCAGCCCCAGCATTTT

D gene: -
clone size: -
V gene: TRBV12-3/TRBV12-4
J gene: TRBJ1-5
CDR3 protein: CASSLGGMGPNQPQHF
CDR3 DNA: TGTGCCAGCAGTTTGGGGGGGATGGGCCCAAATCAGCCCCAGCATTTT

D gene: -
clone size: few
V gene: TRBV24-1
J gene: TRBJ2-5
CDR3 protein: CATSDRTGPQGTQYF
CDR3 DNA: TGTGCCACCAGTGACCGCACCGGACCTCAGGGGACCCAGTACTTC

D gene: -
clone size: -
V gene: TRBV5-1
J gene: TRBJ1-1
CDR3 protein: CATRGGVLMNTEAFF
CDR3 DNA: TGCGCCACCCGGGGTGGAGTCCTCATGAACACTGAAGCTTTCTTT

D gene: -
clone size: -
V gene: TRBV3-1
J gene: TRBJ2-1
CDR3 protein: CASSQGRWGNEQFF
CDR3 DNA: TGTGCCAGCAGCCAAGGACGATGGGGCAATGAGCAGTTCTTC

D gene: TRBD2
clone size: few
V gene: TRBV7-2
J gene: TRBJ2-3
CDR3 protein: CASSALAGVPTDTQYF
CDR3 DNA: TGTGCCAGCAGCGCTCTAGCGGGAGTGCCCACAGATACGCAGTATTTT

D gene: -
clone size: -
V gene: TRBV5-6
J gene: TRBJ1-5
CDR3 protein: CASSFGVSSNQPQHF
CDR3 DNA: TGTGCCAGCAGCTTTGGGGTTTCTAGCAATCAGCCCCAGCATTTT

D gene: -
clone size: -
V gene: TRBV6-4
J gene: TRBJ2-1
CDR3 protein: CASSLGPREFF
CDR3 DNA: TGTGCCAGCAGCTTAGGGCCCCGGGAGTTCTTC

D gene: -
clone size: -
V gene: TRBV7-2
J gene: TRBJ1-2
CDR3 protein: CASSLERQNYGYTF
CDR3 DNA: TGTGCCAGCAGCTTAGAACGCCAGAATTATGGCTACACCTTC

D gene: -
clone size: few
V gene: TRBV9
J gene: TRBJ1-6
CDR3 protein: CASSVRHGNSPLHF
CDR3 DNA: TGTGCCAGCAGCGTAAGACACGGAAATTCACCCCTCCACTTT

D gene: -
clone size: -
V gene: TRBV12-3/TRBV12-4
J gene: TRBJ2-7
CDR3 protein: CASSLVGVLDEQYF
CDR3 DNA: TGTGCCAGCAGTTTAGTGGGGGTTCTGGACGAGCAGTACTTC

D gene: TRBD2
clone size: once
V gene: TRBV7-2
J gene: TRBJ2-1
CDR3 protein: CDSSPPGLATNEQFF
CDR3 DNA: TGTGACAGCAGCCCCCCGGGACTAGCGACCAATGAGCAGTTCTTC

D gene: -
clone size: few
V gene: TRBV7-3
J gene: TRBJ2-7
CDR3 protein: CASSRPGPGYEQYF
CDR3 DNA: TGTGCCAGCAGCCGCCCGGGACCGGGCTACGAGCAGTACTTC

D gene: -
clone size: -
V gene: TRBV5-1
J gene: TRBJ1-2
CDR3 protein: CASSLEIGDAYGYTF
CDR3 DNA: TGCGCCAGCAGCTTGGAGATAGGGGATGCCTATGGCTACACCTTC

D gene: TRBD1
clone size: few
V gene: TRBV14
J gene: TRBJ2-2
CDR3 protein: CASSPIGQGGPGELFF
CDR3 DNA: TGTGCCAGCAGCCCGATTGGACAGGGAGGCCCCGGGGAGCTGTTTTTT

D gene: -
clone size: -
V gene: TRBV2
J gene: TRBJ1-2
CDR3 protein: CASSERGSRNYGYTF
CDR3 DNA: TGTGCCAGCAGTGAGAGGGGGTCACGAAACTATGGCTACACCTTC

D gene: TRBD2
clone size: few
V gene: TRBV12-3/TRBV12-4
J gene: TRBJ2-5
CDR3 protein: CASSSGSAPQETQYF
CDR3 DNA: TGTGCCAGCTCTAGCGGGTCGGCTCCCCAAGAGACCCAGTACTTC

D gene: -
clone size: -
V gene: TRBV18
J gene: TRBJ2-5
CDR3 protein: CASSLYGQETQYF
CDR3 DNA: TGTGCCAGCTCACTTTATGGGCAAGAGACCCAGTACTTC

D gene: TRBD1
clone size: -
V gene: TRBV5-1
J gene: TRBJ1-1
CDR3 protein: CASSPHLNRQGRTEAFF
CDR3 DNA: TGCGCCAGCAGCCCCCACCTAAATAGACAGGGGCGGACTGAAGCTTTCTTT

D gene: TRBD1
clone size: -
V gene: TRBV10-3
J gene: TRBJ2-1
CDR3 protein: CAISASGTGHNEQFF
CDR3 DNA: TGTGCCATCAGCGCTTCCGGGACAGGTCACAATGAGCAGTTCTTC

D gene: -
clone size: -
V gene: TRBV6-5
J gene: TRBJ1-6
CDR3 protein: CASSTDARNSPLHF
CDR3 DNA: TGTGCCAGCAGTACCGACGCCCGTAATTCACCCCTCCACTTT

D gene: -
clone size: few
V gene: TRBV7-3
J gene: TRBJ2-2
CDR3 protein: CASSLNQGPTGELFF
CDR3 DNA: TGTGCCAGCAGCTTAAATCAGGGGCCCACCGGGGAGCTGTTTTTT

D gene: TRBD1
clone size: few
V gene: TRBV5-1
J gene: TRBJ1-1
CDR3 protein: CASSSRQGAWNTEAFF
CDR3 DNA: TGCGCCAGCAGCTCGAGACAGGGGGCCTGGAACACTGAAGCTTTCTTT

D gene: -
clone size: few
V gene: TRBV6-5
J gene: TRBJ2-1
CDR3 protein: CASRRGSGNEQFF
CDR3 DNA: TGTGCCAGCAGGAGAGGGAGCGGCAATGAGCAGTTCTTC

D gene: -
clone size: few
V gene: TRBV25-1
J gene: TRBJ2-1
CDR3 protein: CASSERGDQDNEQFF
CDR3 DNA: TGTGCCAGCAGTGAACGGGGTGACCAGGACAATGAGCAGTTCTTC

D gene: -
clone size: few
V gene: TRBV29-1
J gene: TRBJ1-4
CDR3 protein: CSVVGHGDGEKLFF
CDR3 DNA: TGCAGCGTTGTGGGACACGGGGACGGGGAAAAACTGTTTTTT

D gene: TRBD2
clone size: -
V gene: TRBV20-1
J gene: TRBJ2-3
CDR3 protein: CSVKTSGWADTQYF
CDR3 DNA: TGCAGTGTCAAGACTAGCGGGTGGGCAGATACGCAGTATTTT

D gene: -
clone size: few
V gene: TRBV20-1
J gene: TRBJ2-5
CDR3 protein: CSAKRGQETQYF
CDR3 DNA: TGCAGTGCTAAACGAGGGCAAGAGACCCAGTACTTC

D gene: -
clone size: -
V gene: TRBV27
J gene: TRBJ2-7
CDR3 protein: CASSSQGFPYEQYF
CDR3 DNA: TGTGCCAGCAGTTCACAGGGATTCCCCTACGAGCAGTACTTC

D gene: -
clone size: few
V gene: TRBV5-1
J gene: TRBJ1-4
CDR3 protein: CASSSGGGTGEKLFF
CDR3 DNA: TGCGCCAGCAGCTCCGGCGGGGGTACGGGTGAAAAACTGTTTTTT

D gene: -
clone size: -
V gene: TRBV5-1
J gene: TRBJ2-2
CDR3 protein: CASSLREVVDTGELFF
CDR3 DNA: TGCGCCAGCAGCTTGAGGGAGGTGGTGGACACCGGGGAGCTGTTTTTT

D gene: TRBD2
clone size: few
V gene: TRBV7-2
J gene: TRBJ2-1
CDR3 protein: CASSLLAGASYNEQFF
CDR3 DNA: TGTGCCAGCAGCTTACTAGCGGGAGCATCCTACAATGAGCAGTTCTTC

D gene: -
clone size: few
V gene: TRBV5-6
J gene: TRBJ1-5
CDR3 protein: CASSLFSLNQPQHF
CDR3 DNA: TGTGCCAGCAGCTTGTTCTCCCTCAATCAGCCCCAGCATTTT

D gene: -
clone size: -
V gene: TRBV2
J gene: TRBJ1-2
CDR3 protein: CASSEGPLYTF
CDR3 DNA: TGTGCCAGCAGTGAGGGACCTTTATACACCTTC

D gene: -
clone size: few
V gene: TRBV11-2
J gene: TRBJ2-3
CDR3 protein: CASKRQEAYTDTQYF
CDR3 DNA: TGTGCCAGCAAGAGACAGGAGGCCTACACAGATACGCAGTATTTT

D gene: -
clone size: few
V gene: TRBV10-3
J gene: TRBJ2-3
CDR3 protein: CAISDPSAGYSFSTDTQYF
CDR3 DNA: TGTGCCATCAGTGATCCTTCCGCGGGATATTCTTTTAGCACAGATACGCAGTATTTT

D gene: -
clone size: -
V gene: TRBV9
J gene: TRBJ2-5
CDR3 protein: CASSVAPAGGETQYF
CDR3 DNA: TGTGCCAGCAGCGTAGCTCCAGCGGGTGGAGAGACCCAGTACTTC

D gene: -
clone size: -
V gene: TRBV30
J gene: TRBJ1-5
CDR3 protein: CAWSVRRNQPQHF
CDR3 DNA: TGTGCCTGGAGTGTTAGGAGGAATCAGCCCCAGCATTTT

D gene: -
clone size: many
V gene: TRBV29-1
J gene: TRBJ1-2
CDR3 protein: CSVEDRVYGYTF
CDR3 DNA: TGCAGCGTTGAAGACAGGGTATATGGCTACACCTTC

D gene: -
clone size: many
V gene: TRBV19
J gene: TRBJ1-4
CDR3 protein: CASSSTRGEKLFF
CDR3 DNA: TGTGCCAGTAGCTCCACCCGGGGTGAAAAACTGTTTTTT